This T cell receptor (beta chain) came from a study of early T cells in non-severe SARS-CoV-2 infection. Study at large: Chains stayed unpaired after sequencing of bulk RNA from unsorted whole blood.

This clonotype was recorded at least ten times. What it binds is unknown. Study outcomes and limitations: CD4 and private specificities were missed by VDJdb matching, which favored anti-spike CD8 responses.

From germline, CDR1 is DFQATT and CDR2 SNEGSKA (reference sequence). Trimming shortened V by 5 bases and J by 4 bases, and 20 bases separated the two germline ends. This CDR3 region has 15 residues. Individually, cDNA molecules had unique molecular identifiers attached to them. TCRdb ran MiXCR on the 5' RACE reads and lists one entry per CDR3 protein. Of under 70,000 distinct CDR3 sequences detected, roughly 13% appear once; the ten largest clones hold about 9.3%. The TCR comes from an adult who was a healthcare worker with PCR-confirmed SARS-CoV-2 infection or an uninfected control (not recorded which). The source material was whole blood, sampled at baseline. V and J are TRBV20-1 and TRBJ1-1; no clear D. The CDR3 reads CSACPPSGDGTEAFF. The CDR3 DNA reads TGCAGTGCTTGTCCACCTTCAGGAGATGGCACTGAAGCTTTCTTT.